What follows are 9 T cell receptor beta chains derived from one specimen sequenced in a study of cytomegalovirus exposure and HLA in healthy donors. The PCR made use of 60 Vbeta and 13 Jbeta primers. Sequenced by immunoSEQ multiplex PCR; TCRdb stores in-frame clones only, minus some. Here the sample spans about 160,000 clones, about 85% being singletons. The sequencing input was PBMCs. All receptors come from a man aged 18 to 29 in good health and CMV-seronegative.

This chain joins TRBV11-3 and TRBJ2-1; D possibly corresponds to TRBD1 (5 bases). Germline assignment: CDR1 SGHNT and CDR2 YENEEA. The V end lost 1 base, the J end lost 3 bases, and 10 bases lay between the germline ends. This CDR3 region has 15 residues. CDR3 loop: CASSLAGSHYNEQFF. The CDR3 region has the DNA TGTGCCAGCAGCTTAGCAGGGTCCCACTACAATGAGCAGTTCTTC.

The rearrangement joins TRBV5-4 to TRBJ2-1; 7 nucleotides line up with TRBD2. Germline values: CDR1 SGHNT, CDR2 YYREEE (reference sequence). The CDR3 consists of 15 residues. V lost 0 bases, J lost 5 bases, and 5 bases stayed unmatched. CDR3 nucleotides: TGTGCCAGCAGCTTGGGGGGGACTACCAACAATGAGCAGTTCTTC. Amino acid sequence: CASSLGGTTNNEQFF. The full variable domain, its missing parts supplied by reference TRBV5-4 and TRBJ2-1, is ETGVTQSPTHLIKTRGQQVTLRCSSQSGHNTVSWYQQALGQGPQFIFQYYREEENGRGNFPPRFSGLQFPNYSSELNVNALELDDSALYLCASSLGGTTNNEQFFGPGTRLTVL.

This chain connects TRBV11-2 to TRBJ2-7; TRBD2 agrees at 8 bases. Looked up from germline, CDR1 is SGHAT and CDR2 is FQNNGV. This CDR3 comprises 16 residues. The V and J ends lost 2 bases and 0 bases, in that order; junction bases with no gene match: 6. The CDR3 DNA reads TGTGCCAGCAGCTTATCGGGGGGGGGTTCCTCCTACGAGCAGTACTTC. This codes for CASSLSGGGSSYEQYF.

This chain joins TRBV6-6 and TRBJ2-3; the match to TRBD2 covers 10 bases. Germline-derived CDR1 and CDR2 are MNHNY and SVGAGI (reference sequence). Trimming at V came to 8 bases and at J to 4 bases, leaving 3 bases not matched to a gene. This CDR3 is built from 13 residues. CDR3 coding DNA: TGTGCCAGCCTAGCGGGAGACGCAGATACGCAGTATTTT. It specifies CASLAGDADTQYF.

The chain joins TRBV25-1 to TRBJ1-1, with D perhaps TRBD1 (5 bases). The germline V gene encodes CDR1 MGHDK and CDR2 SYGVNS. The ends were cut back, 3 bases at V and 1 base at J, with 12 bases in the middle. The CDR3 totals 15 residues. The CDR3 DNA reads TGTGCCAGCAGTGATCCGGCGGGGGGGAACACTGAAGCTTTCTTT. Protein product: CASSDPAGGNTEAFF.

Only one count was recorded for this clone. The chain carries TRBV10-3 and TRBJ1-1; TRBD1 agrees at 9 bases. V dropped 7 bases and J dropped 3; count of bases not matched to a gene: 9. Per germline, CDR1 ENHRY and CDR2 SYGVKD. The CDR3 covers 15 residues. CDR3 protein: CAINNPGQGDTEAFF. The CDR3, as DNA: TGTGCCATCAACAATCCGGGACAGGGAGACACTGAAGCTTTCTTT.

This chain links TRBV7-2 with TRBJ2-7; D remains ambiguous. V was shortened by 4 bases and J by 2 bases, with 9 bases between the two germline ends. The CDR3 has 13 residues. Per germline, CDR1 SGHTA and CDR2 FQGNSA. CDR3 region: CASSYTIAYEQYF. In DNA, the CDR3 is TGTGCCAGCAGCTACACTATAGCCTACGAGCAGTACTTC.

This chain connects TRBV15 to TRBJ2-5; D may be TRBD2 (6 bases). Germline values: CDR1 LNHNV, CDR2 YYDKDF (reference sequence). V was trimmed by 0 bases and J by 1 base, leaving 9 bases between them. CDR3 length: 15 residues. The CDR3, as DNA: TGTGCCACCAGCAGAGACGGGGGTACCCAAGAGACCCAGTACTTC. Translation gives CATSRDGGTQETQYF. The full variable domain, with the rest looked up from reference TRBV15 and TRBJ2-5, is DAMVIQNPRYQVTQFGKPVTLSCSQTLNHNVMYWYQQKSSQAPKLLFHYYDKDFNNEADTPDNFQSRRPNTSFCFLDIRSPGLGDTAMYLCATSRDGGTQETQYFGPGTRLLVL.

In its sample, this clone was seen a few times. V and J are TRBV25-1 and TRBJ2-1, with unresolved D. With 2 bases removed from V and 0 bases from J, the gap between germline ends came to 8 bases. Germline assignment: CDR1 MGHDK and CDR2 SYGVNS. CDR3 length: 15 residues. The CDR3 reads CASSEVSSSYNEQFF. CDR3 DNA sequence: TGTGCCAGCAGTGAAGTTTCTAGCTCCTACAATGAGCAGTTCTTC.